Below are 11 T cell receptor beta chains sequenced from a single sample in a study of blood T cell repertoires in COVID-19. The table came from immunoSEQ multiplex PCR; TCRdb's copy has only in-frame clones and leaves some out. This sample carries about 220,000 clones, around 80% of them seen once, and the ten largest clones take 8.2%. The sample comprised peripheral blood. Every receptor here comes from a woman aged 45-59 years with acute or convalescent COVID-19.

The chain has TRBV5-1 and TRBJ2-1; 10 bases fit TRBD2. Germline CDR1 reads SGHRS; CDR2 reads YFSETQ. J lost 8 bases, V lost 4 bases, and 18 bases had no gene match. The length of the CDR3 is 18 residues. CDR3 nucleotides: TGCGCCAGCAGCGTGACAGGGGCCCTAGCGGGAGTTAGCCATGAGCAGTTCTTC. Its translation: CASSVTGALAGVSHEQFF.

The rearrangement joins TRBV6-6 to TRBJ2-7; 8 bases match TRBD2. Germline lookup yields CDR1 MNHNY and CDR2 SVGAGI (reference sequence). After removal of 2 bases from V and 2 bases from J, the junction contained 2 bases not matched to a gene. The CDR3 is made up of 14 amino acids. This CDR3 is CASSYISGAYEQYF. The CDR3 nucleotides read TGTGCCAGCAGTTACATTAGCGGGGCCTACGAGCAGTACTTC.

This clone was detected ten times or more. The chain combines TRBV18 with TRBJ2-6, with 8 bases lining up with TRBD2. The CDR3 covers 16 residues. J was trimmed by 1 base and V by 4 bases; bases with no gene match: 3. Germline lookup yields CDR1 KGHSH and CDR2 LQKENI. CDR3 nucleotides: TGTGCCAGCTCACTCAGCGGGGGATCTGGGGCCAACGTCCTGACTTTC. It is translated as CASSLSGGSGANVLTF.

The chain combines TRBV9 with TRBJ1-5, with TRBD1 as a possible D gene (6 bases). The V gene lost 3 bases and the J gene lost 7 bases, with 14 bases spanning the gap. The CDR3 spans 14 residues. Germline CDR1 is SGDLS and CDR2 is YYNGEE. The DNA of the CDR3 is TGTGCCAGCAGCGCCTTCCCACAGGGACAGCCCCAGCATTTT. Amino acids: CASSAFPQGQPQHF.

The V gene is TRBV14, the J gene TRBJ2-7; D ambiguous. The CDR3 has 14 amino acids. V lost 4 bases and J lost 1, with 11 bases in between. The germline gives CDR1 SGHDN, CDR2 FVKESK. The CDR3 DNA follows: TGTGCCAGCAGCCCCGATCTAACTTCCTACGAGCAGTACTTC. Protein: CASSPDLTSYEQYF.

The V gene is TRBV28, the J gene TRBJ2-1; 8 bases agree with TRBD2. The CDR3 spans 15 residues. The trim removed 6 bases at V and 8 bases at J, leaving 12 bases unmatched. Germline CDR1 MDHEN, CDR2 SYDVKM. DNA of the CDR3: TGTGCCAGCAGCGAATACTTCAGCGGGAGTCATGAGCAGTTCTTC. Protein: CASSEYFSGSHEQFF.

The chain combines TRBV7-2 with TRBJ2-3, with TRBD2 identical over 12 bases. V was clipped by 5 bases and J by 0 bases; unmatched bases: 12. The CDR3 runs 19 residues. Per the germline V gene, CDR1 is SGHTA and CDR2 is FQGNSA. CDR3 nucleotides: TGTGCCAGCAGCAGGACCGGGACTAGCGGGTACACTAGCACAGATACGCAGTATTTT. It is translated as CASSRTGTSGYTSTDTQYF.

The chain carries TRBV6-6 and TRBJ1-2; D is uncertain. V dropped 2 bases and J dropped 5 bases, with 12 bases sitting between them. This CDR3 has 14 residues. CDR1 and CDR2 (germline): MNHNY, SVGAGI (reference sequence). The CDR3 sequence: CASSYKEGIYGYTF. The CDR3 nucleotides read TGTGCCAGCAGTTACAAGGAGGGAATATATGGCTACACCTTC.

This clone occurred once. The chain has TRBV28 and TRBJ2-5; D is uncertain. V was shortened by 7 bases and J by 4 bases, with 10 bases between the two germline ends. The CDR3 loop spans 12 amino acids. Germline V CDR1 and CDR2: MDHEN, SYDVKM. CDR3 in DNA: TGTGCCAGCATGGGCCTGGGAGAGACCCAGTACTTC. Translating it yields CASMGLGETQYF.

CDR3 DNA: TGTGCCAGCCGGACCGGGACAGGGCTTGAGCAGTACTTC. Translating gives CASRTGTGLEQYF. The chain carries TRBV12-3 or TRBV12-4 and TRBJ2-7, with TRBD1 identical over 9 bases. The CDR3 has 13 residues. Trimming took 8 bases from V and 7 from J; bases not matched to a gene: 9.

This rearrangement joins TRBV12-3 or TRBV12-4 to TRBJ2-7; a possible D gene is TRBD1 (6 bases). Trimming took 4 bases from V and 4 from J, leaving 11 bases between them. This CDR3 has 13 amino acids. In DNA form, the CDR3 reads TGTGCCAGCAGTTGGCAGGGGCGGTACGAGCAGTACTTC. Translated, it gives CASSWQGRYEQYF.